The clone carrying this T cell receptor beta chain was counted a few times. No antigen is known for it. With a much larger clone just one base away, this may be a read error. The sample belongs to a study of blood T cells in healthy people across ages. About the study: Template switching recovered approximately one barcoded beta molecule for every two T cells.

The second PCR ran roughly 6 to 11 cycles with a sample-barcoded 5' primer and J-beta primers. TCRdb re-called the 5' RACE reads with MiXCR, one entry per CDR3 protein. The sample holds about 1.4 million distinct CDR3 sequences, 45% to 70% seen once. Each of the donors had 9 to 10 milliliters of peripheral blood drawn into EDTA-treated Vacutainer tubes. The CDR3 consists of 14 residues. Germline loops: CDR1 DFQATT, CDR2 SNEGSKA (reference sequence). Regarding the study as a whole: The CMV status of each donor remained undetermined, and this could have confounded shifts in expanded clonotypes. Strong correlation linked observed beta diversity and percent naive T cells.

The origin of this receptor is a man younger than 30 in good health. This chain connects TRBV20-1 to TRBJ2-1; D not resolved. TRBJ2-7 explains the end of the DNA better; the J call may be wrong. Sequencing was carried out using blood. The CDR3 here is CSARDYLPYNEQYF. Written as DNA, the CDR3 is TGCAGTGCTAGAGACTACCTACCCTACAATGAGCAGTACTTC.